This T cell receptor (beta chain) was retrieved from a study of T cell responses to AZD1222 COVID-19 vaccine. Clones were read by immunoSEQ multiplex PCR, and TCRdb kept only the in-frame ones, dropping some. The table records roughly 170,000 clones, about nine tenths of them present only once. This clone appeared a single time. The antigen is undetermined. Regarding the study as a whole: Seropositive at baseline were only a handful of AZD1222 recipients.

This receptor was identified in an adult in good health. This material consisted of peripheral blood, taken on day 0 of AZD1222 vaccination.

In DNA, the CDR3 is TGTGCCAGCAGCGTAGAGGGCCTGGGTACTGAAGCTTTCTTT. Protein product: CASSVEGLGTEAFF. The chain is built from TRBV7-9 and TRBJ1-1; D remains unclear. Germline V CDR1 and CDR2: SEHNR, FQNEAQ (reference sequence). This CDR3 has 14 amino acids. V lost 5 bases, J lost 5 bases, and 15 bases lay in between.